What follows are 12 T cell receptor beta chains derived from one specimen sequenced in a study of tissue T cells after allogeneic stem cell transplantation. Time point reported: mouse harvest day 7 after allogeneic transplant. Each mouse received 10^7 T-cell-depleted marrow cells plus 10^6 splenic CD5+ T cells by tail vein. Profiling relied on immunoSEQ multiplex PCR, and the TCRdb table lists in-frame clones only, not all of them. This repertoire shows some 5,000 clones, about half found once; its top ten account for about 6.5%. What was sequenced was gut tissue. These receptors were obtained from a female BALB/c mouse given C57BL/6 T cells with graft-versus-host disease after an allogeneic hematopoietic cell transplant.

Of note for this clone: The listed genes are named as in mouse. The read terminates 1 residue before the CDR3 end, so the remaining end is supplied by the germline J gene. This chain links TRBV19 with TRBJ2-7, with D possibly matching TRBD2 (5 bases). The ends were cut back, 2 bases at V and 4 bases at J, with 10 bases in the middle. The CDR3 covers 13 residues. Germline V gene sequence: CDR1 FNHDT, CDR2 SITEND (reference sequence). CDR3 DNA (partial): TGTGCCAGCAGTATGAATTGGGGATATGAACAGTAC. It yields the protein CASSMNWGYEQY. The CDR3 in full is CASSMNWGYEQYF.

This clone has only a few counts. The gene names given are mouse names. CDR3: CASGTISNERLFF. The covered CDR3 bases are TGTGCCAGCGGGACAATTTCCAACGAAAGATTATTT. The chain combines TRBV13-2 with TRBJ1-4; no definite D call. The read ends 1 residue early relative to the CDR3; the germline J gene fills the gap. This CDR3 has 13 amino acids. The V end lost 5 bases, the J end lost 0 bases, and 5 bases lay between the germline ends. The germline V gene has CDR1 NNHNN and CDR2 SYGAGS (reference sequence).

About this clone: Mouse gene names and germline throughout. The missing CDR3 end, 1 residue past where the read stops, is filled in from the germline J gene. The chain combines TRBV26 with TRBJ1-1, with D possibly being TRBD1 (6 bases). Trimming left V 4 bases short and J 0 bases short, with 9 bases between. This CDR3 has 14 amino acids. Germline CDR1 reads KGHPV; CDR2 reads FQNQEV (reference sequence). CDR3 residues: CASSRRGENTEVFF. CDR3 DNA, as far as it was read: TGTGCCAGCAGTCGCAGGGGAGAGAACACAGAAGTCTTC.

Of note for this clone: Gene and germline names: mouse. The read stops 1 residue short of the end of the CDR3; the missing end is completed from the germline J gene. The chain has TRBV1 and TRBJ1-1, with D possibly TRBD1 on 5 matching bases. Trimming removed 0 bases at V and 3 bases at J, with 5 bases between. CDR1 NSQYPW and CDR2 LRSPGD come from the germline V gene (reference sequence). This CDR3 contains 13 residues. The chain's CDR3 is CTCSADRDTEVFF. CDR3 bases read: TGCACCTGCAGTGCAGACAGGGACACAGAAGTCTTC.

Notes on this clone: Gene names and germline match the mouse. Sequencing ends 1 residue short of the CDR3 end; the germline J gene provides the rest. V gene TRBV31 combines with J gene TRBJ2-2; D is ambiguous. This CDR3 is 12 amino acids long. The ends were cut back, 0 bases at V and 5 bases at J, with 4 bases in the middle. The germline V gene has CDR1 GKSSPN and CDR2 SITVG. CDR3 in amino acids: CAWSLDTGQLYF. The CDR3 DNA, read in part, is TGTGCCTGGAGTCTAGATACCGGGCAGCTCTAC.

This clone has more than one count but fewer than ten. The gene names here belong to mouse. The CDR3 DNA, read in part, is TGTGCCAGCAGTCTGACAGGGACAAACACAGAAGTCTTC. It codes for CASSLTGTNTEVF. The complete CDR3 reads CASSLTGTNTEVFF. The V and J genes are TRBV26 and TRBJ1-1; TRBD1 might be the D (6 bases). The read comes to an end 1 residue before the CDR3 does, leaving the germline J gene to fill in the end. Deletions cut 2 bases from V and 0 bases from J, with 7 bases between. From germline, CDR1 is KGHPV and CDR2 FQNQEV (reference sequence). The CDR3 loop spans 14 amino acids.

Of note for this clone: Gene names refer to mouse genes. Read sequence stops 1 residue before the CDR3 end, and the germline J gene provides the missing end. V usage is TRBV1 and J usage is TRBJ1-1; D is unclear. The CDR3 totals 11 residues. Trimming cost V 0 bases and J 4 bases, with 0 bases left between them. Germline V lookup: CDR1 NSQYPW, CDR2 LRSPGD (reference sequence). CDR3 bases read: TGCACCTGCAGTGCAGACACAGAAGTCTTC. Residues: CTCSADTEVF. The full CDR3 protein is CTCSADTEVFF.

This clone came up a few times. Mouse names are used for the genes. The CDR3 extends 1 residue past the end of the read, so its final part is completed from the germline J gene. This chain links TRBV4 with TRBJ2-7; D is ambiguous. The CDR3 loop spans 9 amino acids. V shed 7 bases and J shed 3 bases, with 1 base lying between them. Per germline, CDR1 LGHDT and CDR2 YNNKQL (reference sequence). CDR3 sequence reads: CASNYEQYF. The DNA read from the CDR3 is TGTGCCAGCAACTATGAACAGTAC.

A few counts support this clone. Here the gene names and germline are mouse. The read ends 1 residue before the CDR3 terminus; that terminus is restored from the germline J gene. The rearrangement uses TRBV26 and TRBJ2-7; a weak D match, TRBD1 (6 bases). The CDR3 covers 12 residues. Between the trimmed V and J ends, which lost 2 bases and 6 bases, there was a span of 8 bases. Germline lookup yields CDR1 KGHPV and CDR2 FQNQEV (reference sequence). CDR3 protein: CASSLRRGEQYF. The part of the CDR3 DNA that was read is TGTGCCAGCAGTCTGCGCAGGGGTGAACAGTAC.

This clone has only one observation. The germline and genes are mouse ones. CDR3 DNA (partial): TGTGCCAGCAGTGTTACGGGTTATAATTCGCCCCTCTAC. It yields the protein CASSVTGYNSPLY. The full-length CDR3 reads as CASSVTGYNSPLYF. The chain employs TRBV13-3 and TRBJ1-6; D uncertain. The read comes to an end 1 residue before the CDR3 does, leaving the germline J gene to fill in the end. TRBJ1-6 is an ORF, and what it does is uncertain. The CDR3 is 14 residues long. The V and J ends lost 3 bases and 4 bases respectively, with 8 bases between them. CDR1 and CDR2 (germline): NNHDY, SYVADS.

About this clone: These gene names are mouse names. The read finishes 1 residue shy of the CDR3 end, and the germline J gene is used to complete it. V and J are TRBV2 and TRBJ2-7; the D call may be TRBD1 or TRBD2 (6 bases each). CDR1 and CDR2 (germline): LGHNA, YSYQKL. CDR3 length: 13 amino acids. Between the trimmed V and J ends, which lost 4 bases and 0 bases, there was a span of 7 bases. The part of the CDR3 DNA that was read is TGTGCCAGCAGCCCGGGGGCCTCCTATGAACAGTAC. It yields the protein CASSPGASYEQY. The entire CDR3 protein is CASSPGASYEQYF.

This clone was seen a single time. The gene symbols are mouse symbols. With the read ending 1 residue before the CDR3 end, the germline J gene is used to fill in that end. This chain links TRBV26 with TRBJ1-1, with TRBD1 as a possible D gene (5 bases). The CDR3 covers 13 residues. Germline CDR1 reads KGHPV; CDR2 reads FQNQEV (reference sequence). V lost 6 bases and J 0 bases, leaving 8 bases between the germline ends. The CDR3 spells CASSPTANTEVFF. The sequenced CDR3 bases are TGTGCCAGCAGCCCGACAGCAAACACAGAAGTCTTC. Using reference TRBV26 and TRBJ1-1 for the parts outside the CDR3, the full variable domain is NSKVIQTPRYLVKGQGQKAKMRCIPEKGHPVVFWYQQNKNNEFKFLINFQNQEVLQQIDMTEKRFSAECPSNSPCSLEIQSSEAGDSALYLCASSPTANTEVFFGKGTRLTVV.